This T cell receptor beta chain is drawn from a study of vaccination effects on CD4 cells after COVID-19. Profiled with immunoSEQ multiplex PCR; TCRdb holds only in-frame clones, not every one. The sample has tens of thousands of clones, just under 75% seen once. V dropped 8 bases and J dropped 5 bases, with 18 bases sitting between them. CDR1 MNHEY and CDR2 SVGAGI come from the germline V gene. The CDR3 covers 15 residues. This clone turned up a few times. Its antigen remains unidentified. Antigen-specific CD4+ T cells expanded by the ViraFEST assay with viral peptide pools were then sequenced. A 10-day culture period preceded the isolation of CD4+ T cells. In the vaccine recipients, nucleocapsid antibodies were negative and there was no prior SARS-CoV-2 infection.

This TCR derives from a human donor who received a COVID-19 vaccine. The material was CD4+ T cells from PBMCs cultured with SARS-CoV-2 spike peptides, obtained before COVID-19 vaccination. The rearrangement joins TRBV6-5 to TRBJ2-2, with D possibly being TRBD2 (6 bases). CDR3 protein: CASSMPAGATGELFF. In DNA, the CDR3 is TGTGCCAGCTCCATGCCAGCGGGTGCTACCGGGGAGCTGTTTTTT.